The 19 T cell receptor beta chains in this list originate from one sample, sequenced in a study of shared clonotypes between healthy human individuals. Sequencing was performed with immunoSEQ multiplex PCR; in TCRdb, only in-frame clones are kept and a portion is missing. This table holds some 1.4 million clones, approximately 97% found once. Sequencing used naive CD4+ T cells sorted from blood. Subset indicated: CD45RA+ positively selected. The receptor set was obtained from a man aged 30 to 45 in good health.

V and J are TRBV7-2 and TRBJ2-1; D unclear. Per germline, CDR1 SGHTA and CDR2 FQGNSA. V was pared by 1 base and J by 13 bases, with 11 bases between. CDR3 size: 12 residues. CDR3 bases: TGTGCCAGCAGCTTAGTGTCTTCCAACCAGTTCTTC. Its protein product is CASSLVSSNQFF.

As regards this clone: Other DNA sequences in the sample encode the same CDR3. The chain carries TRBV5-1 and TRBJ2-1, with unresolved D. This CDR3 comprises 13 residues. The V and J ends lost 2 bases and 5 bases respectively, with 8 bases between them. Germline values: CDR1 SGHRS, CDR2 YFSETQ. DNA of the CDR3: TGCGCCAGCAGCTTAGGTAGAAACAATGAGCAGTTCTTC. Translation: CASSLGRNNEQFF.

The chain uses TRBV19 and TRBJ1-2; 7 nucleotides agree with TRBD1. The germline V gene has CDR1 LNHDA and CDR2 SQIVND (reference sequence). This CDR3 contains 15 residues. Trimming took 7 bases from V and 4 from J; bases not matched to a gene: 12. The CDR3 region has the DNA TGTGCCAGTATCCTTACCGGGACAGCTCCCTATGGCTACACCTTC. Protein product: CASILTGTAPYGYTF.

This clone was seen only a few times. The chain has TRBV9 and TRBJ1-4, with D possibly being TRBD1 (5 bases). Germline CDR1 SGDLS, CDR2 YYNGEE. The V and J ends lost 0 bases and 7 bases respectively, with 13 bases between them. This CDR3 contains 15 residues. For the CDR3, the DNA is TGTGCCAGCAGCGTAGAAGGGGCTAGGAGTGAAAAACTGTTTTTT. This encodes CASSVEGARSEKLFF.

The V and J genes are TRBV29-1 and TRBJ1-2; possibly TRBD1 for D (5 bases). This CDR3 is built from 16 residues. The germline V and J ends were trimmed by 1 base and 0 bases, with 15 bases remaining between them. CDR1 SQVTM and CDR2 ANQGSEA come from the germline V gene. Here the CDR3 DNA reads TGCAGCGTTGAAGGGGGGGGATGGAGAGCTAACTATGGCTACACCTTC. Protein sequence: CSVEGGGWRANYGYTF.

The chain carries TRBV30 and TRBJ2-1, with D perhaps TRBD1 or TRBD2 (6 bases each). From germline, CDR1 is GTSNPN and CDR2 SVGIG (reference sequence). Trimming cost V 4 bases and J 0 bases, with 13 bases left between them. This CDR3 region has 15 residues. The CDR3 loop is CAWKRGESSYNEQFF. CDR3 DNA sequence: TGTGCCTGGAAAAGGGGGGAGAGCTCCTACAATGAGCAGTTCTTC.

This chain uses TRBV5-5 with TRBJ1-3; TRBD1 might be the D (6 bases). Trimming stripped 4 bases from V and 4 bases from J, with 27 bases between. This CDR3 comprises 19 residues. Per germline, CDR1 SGHKS and CDR2 YYEKEE (reference sequence). The CDR3 spells CASSRALIPNRERGNTIYF. The DNA for the CDR3 is TGTGCCAGCAGCCGCGCACTCATCCCAAACAGGGAAAGGGGAAACACCATATATTTT. Filled out from reference TRBV5-5 and TRBJ1-3, the complete variable domain reads DAGVTQSPTHLIKTRGQQVTLRCSPISGHKSVSWYQQVLGQGPQFIFQYYEKEERGRGNFPDRFSARQFPNYSSELNVNALLLGDSALYLCASSRALIPNRERGNTIYFGEGSWLTVV.

The chain carries TRBV5-4 and TRBJ2-3; the match to TRBD2 covers 10 bases. The CDR3 extends over 16 amino acids. V was clipped by 3 bases and J by 3 bases; unmatched bases: 7. CDR1 and CDR2 (germline): SGHNT, YYREEE (reference sequence). DNA of the CDR3: TGTGCCAGCAGCTCGTATCTAGCGGGAGCGACAGATACGCAGTATTTT. Translation gives CASSSYLAGATDTQYF.

The chain carries TRBV27 and TRBJ1-5; 10 bases fit TRBD1. The CDR3 runs 14 residues. V dropped 6 bases and J dropped 7; count of bases not matched to a gene: 6. Per the germline V gene, CDR1 is MNHEY and CDR2 is SMNVEV (reference sequence). The CDR3 reads CASSRDRGYQPQHF. Here the CDR3 DNA reads TGTGCCAGCAGCCGGGACAGGGGTTACCAGCCCCAGCATTTT.

The chain links TRBV5-1 to TRBJ2-3; 7 positions match TRBD2. The CDR3 extends over 16 amino acids. Trimming cost V 2 bases and J 0 bases; bases outside gene matches: 6. Germline V gene lookup returns CDR1 SGHRS and CDR2 YFSETQ. CDR3 coding DNA: TGCGCCAGCAGCTTTTCTAGCGGCCTTAGCACAGATACGCAGTATTTT. Its translation: CASSFSSGLSTDTQYF.

V gene TRBV6-1 combines with J gene TRBJ2-3, with D possibly TRBD2 on 7 matching bases. The CDR3 has 14 amino acids. The V end was cut by 4 bases, the J end by 3 bases, with 11 bases between. Per germline, CDR1 MNHNS and CDR2 SASEGT. CDR3 region: CASSVGGVTDTQYF. Here the CDR3 DNA reads TGTGCCAGCAGTGTAGGGGGGGTGACAGATACGCAGTATTTT.

As concerns this clone: The sample has other DNA sequences that encode this CDR3 too. The CDR3 region is CASSFGGDYGYTF. The CDR3 coding sequence is TGTGCCAGCAGTTTCGGGGGCGACTATGGCTACACCTTC. The chain uses TRBV28 and TRBJ1-2, with D possibly matching TRBD1 (6 bases). In germline, CDR1 is MDHEN, CDR2 SYDVKM. V lost 3 bases to trimming and J lost 3 bases, with 8 bases between them. The CDR3 extends over 13 amino acids.

This chain connects TRBV10-3 to TRBJ2-7; the D is unclear. The V gene lost 3 bases and the J gene lost 1 base, with 10 bases spanning the gap. The CDR3 length is 14 residues. Germline V gene sequence: CDR1 ENHRY, CDR2 SYGVKD. Here the CDR3 DNA reads TGTGCCATCAGTGACTCAATATCGTCCTACGAGCAGTACTTC. Residues: CAISDSISSYEQYF.

V usage is TRBV30 and J usage is TRBJ2-1; the match to TRBD2 covers 9 bases. Germline V gene lookup returns CDR1 GTSNPN and CDR2 SVGIG (reference sequence). J was trimmed by 6 bases and V by 0 bases; bases with no gene match: 3. The CDR3 loop spans 14 amino acids. CDR3 loop: CAWSVRREGNEQFF. Written as DNA, the CDR3 is TGTGCCTGGAGTGTAAGGCGGGAGGGCAATGAGCAGTTCTTC.

The chain links TRBV27 to TRBJ2-1; 10 positions agree with TRBD1. The V gene's germline CDR1 is MNHEY and CDR2 SMNVEV (reference sequence). This CDR3 is 16 amino acids long. The ends lost 1 base at V and 5 bases at J; junction bases unmatched: 5. The CDR3, as DNA: TGTGCCAGCAGTTTATTGGGGACAGGGGACCACAATGAGCAGTTCTTC. Translation: CASSLLGTGDHNEQFF.

The J gene is TRBJ2-4, the V gene TRBV2; tentative D call: TRBD2 (6 bases). Deletions cut 2 bases from V and 0 bases from J, with 11 bases between. CDR1 and CDR2 (germline): SNHLY, FYNNEI. This CDR3 contains 16 residues. DNA for the CDR3: TGTGCCAGCAGTGAATTCGGCGGGGTAGCCAAAAACATTCAGTACTTC. Residues: CASSEFGGVAKNIQYF.

The rearrangement links TRBV7-3 to TRBJ2-1; 7 nucleotides align to TRBD1. From germline, CDR1 is SGHTA and CDR2 FQGTGA. V was clipped by 2 bases and J by 7 bases; unmatched bases: 2. There are 13 residues in the CDR3. CDR3 DNA sequence: TGTGCCAGCAGCTTAGGGACAGAAAATGAGCAGTTCTTC. Its protein product is CASSLGTENEQFF. The full variable domain, rest sourced from reference TRBV7-3 and TRBJ2-1, is GAGVSQTPSNKVTEKGKYVELRCDPISGHTALYWYRQSLGQGPEFLIYFQGTGAADDSGLPNDRFFAVRPEGSVSTLKIQRTERGDSAVYLCASSLGTENEQFFGPGTRLTVL.

V is TRBV5-1 and J is TRBJ2-1; 7 positions match TRBD1. The V gene's germline CDR1 is SGHRS and CDR2 YFSETQ. This CDR3 spans 12 amino acids. Trimming cost V 0 bases and J 15 bases; bases outside gene matches: 6. The chain's CDR3 is CASSLGGTVLFF. The CDR3 nucleotides are TGCGCCAGCAGCTTGGGAGGGACAGTGCTGTTCTTC.

The chain is built from TRBV4-1 and TRBJ2-7; TRBD2 matches 7 bases. There are 17 residues in the CDR3. Germline assignment: CDR1 MGHRA and CDR2 YSYEKL. Unmatched junction bases numbered 8, after V lost 0 bases and J lost 0 bases. The CDR3 here is CASSQDHPAGISYEQYF. The CDR3, as DNA: TGCGCCAGCAGCCAAGATCACCCAGCGGGAATCTCCTACGAGCAGTACTTC.